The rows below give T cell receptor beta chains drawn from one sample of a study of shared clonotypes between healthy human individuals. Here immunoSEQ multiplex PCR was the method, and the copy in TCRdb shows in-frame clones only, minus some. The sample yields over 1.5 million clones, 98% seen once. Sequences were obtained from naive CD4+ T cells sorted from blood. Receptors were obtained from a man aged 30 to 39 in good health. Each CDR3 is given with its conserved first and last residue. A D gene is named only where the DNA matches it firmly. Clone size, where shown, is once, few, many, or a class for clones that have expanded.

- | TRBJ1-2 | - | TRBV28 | TGTGCCAGCAGTCTGACAGGCAACTATGGCTACACCTTC | CASSLTGNYGYTF
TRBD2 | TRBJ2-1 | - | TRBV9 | TGTGCCAGCAGCGCAGTACCTAGCGGGGATTCCTACAATGAGCAGTTCTTC | CASSAVPSGDSYNEQFF
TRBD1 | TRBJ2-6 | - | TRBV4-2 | TGTGCCAGCGGACAGGGGGGATCTGGGGCCAACGTCCTGACTTTC | CASGQGGSGANVLTF
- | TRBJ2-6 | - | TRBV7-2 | TGTGCCAGCAGCTTATCTGTTCGGGCTGGGGCCAACGTCCTGACTTTC | CASSLSVRAGANVLTF
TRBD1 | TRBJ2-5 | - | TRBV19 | TGTGCCAGTAGTGCGGGGACAGGGGCCCGGACCCAGTACTTC | CASSAGTGARTQYF
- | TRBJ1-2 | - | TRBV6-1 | TGTGCCAGCGGTGAGCAGGGGCCTAACTATGGCTACACCTTC | CASGEQGPNYGYTF
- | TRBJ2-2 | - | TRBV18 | TGTGCCAGCTCACCACTTCAAACGCAGGGGAAAAACACCGGGGAGCTGTTTTTT | CASSPLQTQGKNTGELFF
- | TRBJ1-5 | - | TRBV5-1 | TGCGCCAGCAGCTTGGGGACGGTACCAGGTCAGCCCCAGCATTTT | CASSLGTVPGQPQHF
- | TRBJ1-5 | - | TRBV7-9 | TGTGCCAGCAGCTATTCCAATCAGCCCCAGCATTTT | CASSYSNQPQHF
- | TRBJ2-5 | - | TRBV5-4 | TGTGCCAGCAGCTTGGGGGGGATGGTCGGAGAGACCCAGTACTTC | CASSLGGMVGETQYF
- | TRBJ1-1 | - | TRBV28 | TGTGCCAGCAGTCCACCCGGGGGCCTAGTCACTGAAGCTTTCTTT | CASSPPGGLVTEAFF
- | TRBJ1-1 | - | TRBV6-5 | TGTGCCAGCAGTTACTCGCACAGGGTCGGTGAAGCTTTCTTT | CASSYSHRVGEAFF
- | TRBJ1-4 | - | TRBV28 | TGTGCCAGCAGCCATTCAGGGACGGGCTCTAATGAAAAACTGTTTTTT | CASSHSGTGSNEKLFF
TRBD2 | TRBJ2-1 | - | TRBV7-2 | TGTGCCAGCAGCTCTCTAGCGGGCTCCTACAATGAGCAGTTCTTC | CASSSLAGSYNEQFF
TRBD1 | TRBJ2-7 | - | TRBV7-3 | TGTGCCAGCAGCATAGGGACAGGGATCAGCGAGCAGTACTTC | CASSIGTGISEQYF
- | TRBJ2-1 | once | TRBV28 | TGTGCCAGCAGTCCTGCCGTGGCCCTTACCTACAATGAGCAGTTCTTC | CASSPAVALTYNEQFF
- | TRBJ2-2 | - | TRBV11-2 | TGTGCCAGCAGCCCTCCGCCGGGACTTAAAAACACCGGGGAGCTGTTTTTT | CASSPPPGLKNTGELFF
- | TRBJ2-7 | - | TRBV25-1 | TGTGCCAGCAGTAAGGGACCGGGCGAGCAGTACTTC | CASSKGPGEQYF
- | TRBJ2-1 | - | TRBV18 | TGTGCCAGCTCCTCCGGTGGCTCCTACAATGAGCAGTTCTTC | CASSSGGSYNEQFF
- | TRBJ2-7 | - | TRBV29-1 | TGCAGCGGGGGCCCCACCGCCTACGAGCAGTACTTC | CSGGPTAYEQYF
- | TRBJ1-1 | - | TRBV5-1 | TGCGCCAGCAGCGAGGACGTTACAGGGAACACTGAAGCTTTCTTT | CASSEDVTGNTEAFF
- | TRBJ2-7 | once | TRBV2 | TGTGCCAGCAGTGGGGCTGGGAGGACGGGTGAGCAGTACTTC | CASSGAGRTGEQYF
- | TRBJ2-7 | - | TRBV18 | TGTGCCAGCTCACCAATGGAGGACGAGCAGTACTTC | CASSPMEDEQYF
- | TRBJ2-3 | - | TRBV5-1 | TGCGCCAGCGGACTTGTTCCCCCCTGGCCCACAGATACGCAGTATTTT | CASGLVPPWPTDTQYF
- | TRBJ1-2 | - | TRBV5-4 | TGTGCCAGCCGTGCCGGGGTGAGGGGCTACACCTTC | CASRAGVRGYTF
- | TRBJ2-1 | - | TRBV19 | TGTGCCAGTAGTAGCGGAACTTTATACAATGAGCAGTTCTTC | CASSSGTLYNEQFF
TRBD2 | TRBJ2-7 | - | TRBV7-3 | TGTGCCAGCAGCTTAAGCCCAGCGGGAGTTTGGGAGCAGTACTTC | CASSLSPAGVWEQYF
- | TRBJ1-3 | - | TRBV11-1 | TGTGCCAGCAGCTTAGTACAGAGGGGAAACACCATATATTTT | CASSLVQRGNTIYF
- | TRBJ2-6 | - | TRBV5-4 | TGTGCCAGCAGCCCCTCTTGGACCTCTGGGGCCAACGTCCTGACTTTC | CASSPSWTSGANVLTF
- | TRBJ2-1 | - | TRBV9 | TGTGCCAGCAGCGTCGGGGTAGCGGCTCCAGGACAGTTCTTC | CASSVGVAAPGQFF
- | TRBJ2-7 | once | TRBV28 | TGTGCCAGCACCACACGATACCCCTACGAGCAGTACTTC | CASTTRYPYEQYF
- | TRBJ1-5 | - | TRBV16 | TGTGCCAGCAGCCAATCAGGGCCATTCAATCAGCCCCAGCATTTT | CASSQSGPFNQPQHF
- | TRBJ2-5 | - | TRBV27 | TGTGCCAGCAGTTTTAGGGGCCAAGAGACCCAGTACTTC | CASSFRGQETQYF
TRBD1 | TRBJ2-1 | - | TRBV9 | TGTGCCAGCAGCGTAGAAGACAGGGTTTCTAATGAGCAGTTCTTC | CASSVEDRVSNEQFF
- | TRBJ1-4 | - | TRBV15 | TGTGCCACCAGCAGAGTGACAAGGGCCGCAACTAATGAAAAACTGTTTTTT | CATSRVTRAATNEKLFF
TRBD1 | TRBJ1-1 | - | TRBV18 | TGTGCCAGCTCACCCCGACAGGGGGCCACTGAAGCTTTCTTT | CASSPRQGATEAFF
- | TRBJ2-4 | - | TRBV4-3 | TGCGCCAGCAGCCAAGATCGGGGCGGCATAGCCAAAAACATTCAGTACTTC | CASSQDRGGIAKNIQYF
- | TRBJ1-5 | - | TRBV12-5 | TGTGCTAGTGGTTTGGACGACGGACAGCCCCAGCATTTT | CASGLDDGQPQHF
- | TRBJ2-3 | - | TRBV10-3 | TGTGCCATCAGTGAGGGGAAGCGGGTGCCCACAGATACGCAGTATTTT | CAISEGKRVPTDTQYF
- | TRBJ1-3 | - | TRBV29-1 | TGCAGCGTTGTAGGACCCAGGACGATCTCTGGAAACACCATATATTTT | CSVVGPRTISGNTIYF
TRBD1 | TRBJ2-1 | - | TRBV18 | TGTGCCAGCTCACCGGGGACAGGGGATGAGCAGTTCTTC | CASSPGTGDEQFF
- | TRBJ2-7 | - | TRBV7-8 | TGTGCCAGCAGCTCCCAAATATTAGGCGCGGGTTCCGAGCAGTACTTC | CASSSQILGAGSEQYF
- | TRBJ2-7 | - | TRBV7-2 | TGTGCCAGCAGCTTTTCACGGGCCGAGCAGTACTTC | CASSFSRAEQYF
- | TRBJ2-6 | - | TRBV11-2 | TGTGCCAGCAGCTCAATCCGATCTGGGGCCAACGTCCTGACTTTC | CASSSIRSGANVLTF
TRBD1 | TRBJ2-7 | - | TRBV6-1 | TGTGCCAGTACTCCCGGGACAGCCTACGAGCAGTACTTC | CASTPGTAYEQYF
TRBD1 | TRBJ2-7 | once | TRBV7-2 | TGTGCCAGCAGCCTCGACAGGGCTGTGGCCTACGAGCAGTACTTC | CASSLDRAVAYEQYF
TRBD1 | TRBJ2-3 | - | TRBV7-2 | TGTGCCAGCAGTTATATGACCGGGACAGGGGATTCAGATACGCAGTATTTT | CASSYMTGTGDSDTQYF
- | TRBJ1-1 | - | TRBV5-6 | TGTGCCAGCAGCGACCGGAGGGTTGGGGCTTTCTTT | CASSDRRVGAFF
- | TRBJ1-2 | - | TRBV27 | TGTGCCAGCAAACCCGGGGGATCAGCAAGAGGGTACTATGGCTACACCTTC | CASKPGGSARGYYGYTF
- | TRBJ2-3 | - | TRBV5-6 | TGTGCCAGCAATCCCTGGGGATCAGATACGCAGTATTTT | CASNPWGSDTQYF
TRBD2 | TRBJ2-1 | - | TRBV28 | TGTGCCAGCTATAGCGGGAGGCGGGGGGGTGAGCAGTTCTTC | CASYSGRRGGEQFF